These T cell receptor beta chains were read from a single sample in a study of T cell changes during pregnancy in multiple sclerosis. Only in-frame clones appear in the TCRdb table, and some are missing; sequencing was by immunoSEQ multiplex PCR. The data show 69,000 or so clones, with roughly 90% seen just once and more than 1.2% held by the top ten. The sample in question was peripheral blood, obtained in the third trimester of pregnancy. Every receptor here comes from a female donor with multiple sclerosis, enrolled in a pregnancy study. Each CDR3 is given without its conserved first and last residue. Each record gives: J gene, V gene, clone size, CDR3 protein. For some rows the clone size is stated as once, few or many, or as a class when expanded; others skip it.

TRBJ2-2 TRBV11-3 . ASSLGRANTGELF
TRBJ2-5 TRBV29-1 . SVDEDGGETQY
TRBJ1-6 TRBV5-6 . ASIQGAFNSPLH
TRBJ2-1 TRBV7-9 . ASSLQGGTSSEQF
TRBJ2-7 TRBV7-2 . ASSLQAGQGSYEQY
TRBJ1-1 TRBV11-2 . ASSLGQLEAF
TRBJ1-1 TRBV14 once ASSTRSTNTEAF
TRBJ2-3 TRBV5-4 . ASSYVWATDTQY
TRBJ1-2 TRBV19 . ATALDSNYGYT
TRBJ2-3 TRBV7-9 . ATSPFPPGLSTDTQY
TRBJ2-4 TRBV5-1 . ASREEANIQY
TRBJ2-2 TRBV11-2 . ASSLDAGANTGELF
TRBJ1-2 TRBV5-1 . ASSWGTAIFYGYT
TRBJ1-4 TRBV29-1 . SVGQGPEKLF
TRBJ1-1 TRBV7-9 . ASSLGEASGTEAF
TRBJ2-3 TRBV7-9 . ASRDRGIDTQY
TRBJ1-1 TRBV19 . ASSQRGQGLLNTEAF
TRBJ2-7 TRBV7-9 . ASSWGQESEQY
TRBJ2-5 TRBV5-1 . ASSLWSGPQETQY
TRBJ2-2 TRBV19 . ASTRTVHTGELF
TRBJ1-1 TRBV6-5 . ASRKQRTRQIAF
TRBJ2-1 TRBV10-3 . AISESRAGVNEQF
TRBJ1-5 TRBV6-6 . ASSQGGPQH
TRBJ2-2 TRBV20-1 . SAPVYGELF
TRBJ1-3 TRBV11-2 . ASSTRQGAFGNTIY
TRBJ2-2 TRBV5-6 . ASRTGFGTGELF
TRBJ2-1 TRBV20-1 . SARAYNEQF
TRBJ1-1 TRBV2 . ASSEMGQMNTEAF